The 26 T cell receptor beta chains reported below all come from one sample, sequenced in a study of vaccination effects on CD4 cells after COVID-19. With the ViraFEST assay, the study expanded antigen-specific CD4+ T cells using viral peptide pools, then sequenced them. Culture lasted 10 days before CD4+ T cell isolation. Among the vaccine recipients, none had a prior SARS-CoV-2 infection, and nucleocapsid antibodies were negative. This table comes from immunoSEQ multiplex PCR, and its TCRdb copy is limited to in-frame clones, with some not included. Here the sample spans tens of thousands of clones, around 77% being singletons. No antigen has been assigned to these receptors. The starting material was CD4+ T cells from PBMCs cultured with HCoV-NL63 spike peptides, obtained before COVID-19 vaccination. These receptors were obtained from a human donor who received a COVID-19 vaccine.

The sample holds a few counts of this clone. The rearrangement joins TRBV5-4 to TRBJ2-2; tentatively, D is TRBD2 (5 bases). The V and J ends lost 1 base and 1 base respectively, with 8 bases between them. Germline lookup yields CDR1 SGHNT and CDR2 YYREEE (reference sequence). CDR3 length: 15 residues. The CDR3 DNA sequence: TGTGCCAGCAGCTTGTACGGGGTGAACACCGGGGAGCTGTTTTTT. Translated, it gives CASSLYGVNTGELFF.

CDR3 nucleotide sequence: TGTGCCACCAGCAGGGGTGCAGATACGCAGTATTTT. Its translation is CATSRGADTQYF. The genes are TRBV15 and TRBJ2-3, with D uncertain. Trimming stripped 3 bases from V and 4 bases from J, with 5 bases between. The length of the CDR3 is 12 residues. Germline CDR1 reads LNHNV; CDR2 reads YYDKDF (reference sequence).

This rearrangement joins TRBV18 to TRBJ2-3; TRBD1 matches at 7 bases. Germline V gene lookup returns CDR1 KGHSH and CDR2 LQKENI. The junction had 6 bases not matched to a gene; V was cut back by 3 bases and J by 3 bases. The CDR3 totals 15 residues. The CDR3 here is CASSPRGQRTDTQYF. In nucleotides, the CDR3 is TGTGCCAGCTCACCTCGGGGACAGAGAACAGATACGCAGTATTTT.

The V gene is TRBV7-2, the J gene TRBJ1-3; no clear D. The CDR3 runs to 14 residues. Trimming took 3 bases from V and 2 from J, leaving 8 bases between them. CDR1 is SGHTA and CDR2 is FQGNSA in the germline V gene. The CDR3 sequence: CASSLIRAGNTIYF. CDR3 nucleotides: TGTGCCAGCAGCTTGATAAGAGCTGGAAACACCATATATTTT.

The chain uses TRBV28 and TRBJ1-2; possible D gene TRBD1, 5 bases. Germline loops: CDR1 MDHEN, CDR2 SYDVKM. The CDR3 totals 13 residues. V dropped 5 bases and J dropped 7 bases, with 14 bases sitting between them. In nucleotides, the CDR3 is TGTGCCAGCAGTCCGGACAATCTTATTGGCTACACCTTC. It specifies CASSPDNLIGYTF.

This clone has only one observation. This sequence joins TRBV19 and TRBJ1-6; D unclear. The V gene's germline CDR1 is LNHDA and CDR2 SQIVND (reference sequence). Between the trimmed V and J ends, which lost 5 bases and 10 bases, there was a span of 18 bases. CDR3 size: 15 residues. The chain's CDR3 is CASSLGPSSLSPLHF. In DNA form, the CDR3 reads TGTGCCAGTAGTTTGGGCCCGTCCTCCCTCTCACCCCTCCACTTT.

This clone was observed a handful of times. CDR3 bases: TGCGCCAGCAGCCCACAGGGGTGGGATGAAAAACTGTTTTTT. Its protein product is CASSPQGWDEKLFF. The genes are TRBV5-1 and TRBJ1-4; TRBD1 agrees at 7 bases. V trimming: 4 bases; J trimming: 6 bases; junction bases outside the gene matches: 6. CDR3 length equals 14 residues. CDR1 SGHRS and CDR2 YFSETQ come from the germline V gene.

The chain combines TRBV19 with TRBJ2-2; TRBD2 matches at 7 bases. This CDR3 has 14 amino acids. The junction had 4 bases not matched to a gene; V was cut back by 7 bases and J by 2 bases. The germline V gene encodes CDR1 LNHDA and CDR2 SQIVND (reference sequence). The CDR3 spells CASTKRENTGELFF. CDR3 sequence (DNA): TGTGCCAGTACTAAGCGGGAAAACACCGGGGAGCTGTTTTTT.

This clone has only a few counts. The chain couples TRBV7-3 to TRBJ1-1; no reliable D call. The length of the CDR3 is 13 residues. Germline CDR1 reads SGHTA; CDR2 reads FQGTGA. Trimming took off 0 bases at V and 2 bases at J, with 4 bases between the two ends. The CDR3 sequence: CASSLTLNTEAFF. The CDR3 DNA sequence: TGTGCCAGCAGCTTAACCCTTAACACTGAAGCTTTCTTT.

The chain employs TRBV5-1 and TRBJ1-3; TRBD1 might be the D (5 bases). CDR3 length: 16 amino acids. V was cut by 4 bases and J by 0 bases, with 14 bases left in between. Per the germline V gene, CDR1 is SGHRS and CDR2 is YFSETQ. CDR3 sequence reads: CASSPQLGTSGNTIYF. CDR3 in DNA: TGCGCCAGCAGCCCACAACTAGGGACCTCTGGAAACACCATATATTTT. Together with reference TRBV5-1 and TRBJ1-3, the CDR3 gives the full variable domain: KAGVTQTPRYLIKTRGQQVTLSCSPISGHRSVSWYQQTPGQGLQFLFEYFSETQRNKGNFPGRFSGRQFSNSRSEMNVSTLELGDSALYLCASSPQLGTSGNTIYFGEGSWLTVV.

This sequence joins TRBV11-2 and TRBJ1-1; D unresolved. V gave up 2 bases and J gave up 3 bases, with 7 bases separating them. Germline V gene data show CDR1 as SGHAT and CDR2 as FQNNGV. The CDR3 runs to 13 residues. The CDR3 DNA reads TGTGCCAGCAGCTTAACCGGGGACACTGAAGCTTTCTTT. Amino acids: CASSLTGDTEAFF.

This clone was detected only a few times. The gene calls are TRBV5-4 and TRBJ2-2; D gene ambiguous. Trimming removed 2 bases from V and 8 bases from J, with 10 bases in between. The CDR3 is 13 residues long. Looked up from germline, CDR1 is SGHNT and CDR2 is YYREEE (reference sequence). The CDR3 is CASSFDRLGELFF. The CDR3 DNA reads TGTGCCAGCAGCTTCGATCGGCTGGGGGAGCTGTTTTTT.

In nucleotides, the CDR3 is TGTGCCAGCAGTCCGGAGCTGGCCTACAATGAGCAGTTCTTC. Protein sequence: CASSPELAYNEQFF. The chain recombines TRBV2 with TRBJ2-1; the D is unclear. This CDR3 spans 14 amino acids. V was cut by 5 bases and J by 2 bases, with 10 bases left in between. CDR1 SNHLY and CDR2 FYNNEI come from the germline V gene.

The chain joins TRBV2 to TRBJ1-2; D is ambiguous. This CDR3 region has 16 residues. The ends were cut back, 2 bases at V and 4 bases at J, with 17 bases in the middle. The germline V gene has CDR1 SNHLY and CDR2 FYNNEI. The CDR3 is CASSELFVSESYGYTF. The DNA of the CDR3 is TGTGCCAGCAGTGAACTATTTGTCAGCGAAAGCTATGGCTACACCTTC.

In its sample, this clone was seen a few times. The chain recombines TRBV4-1 with TRBJ2-1; D may be TRBD1 or TRBD2 (6 bases each). The germline V gene has CDR1 MGHRA and CDR2 YSYEKL. The V and J ends lost 4 bases and 6 bases respectively, with 22 bases between them. This CDR3 spans 17 amino acids. The CDR3: CASSRGGMVGGSNEQFF. The CDR3 DNA reads as TGCGCCAGCAGCCGAGGGGGGATGGTGGGTGGTTCCAATGAGCAGTTCTTC.

V and J are TRBV4-1 and TRBJ1-1; D ambiguous. Per germline, CDR1 MGHRA and CDR2 YSYEKL. The CDR3 sequence is 11 residues long. The V gene lost 0 bases and the J gene lost 6 bases, with 2 bases spanning the gap. The CDR3: CASSQDAEAFF. The CDR3 DNA reads TGCGCCAGCAGCCAAGATGCTGAAGCTTTCTTT.

The rearrangement joins TRBV6-5 to TRBJ1-2, with D possibly matching TRBD1 (6 bases). The V gene lost 6 bases and the J gene lost 3 bases, with 8 bases spanning the gap. The CDR3 extends over 12 amino acids. CDR1 MNHEY and CDR2 SVGAGI come from the germline V gene. CDR3 coding DNA: TGTGCCAGCAGGGACAGCTACTATGGCTACACCTTC. Translated: CASRDSYYGYTF.

Comments on this clone: Different DNA sequences within this sample yield the same CDR3. This rearrangement joins TRBV15 to TRBJ2-5, with 7 positions matching TRBD1. V was clipped by 3 bases and J by 5 bases; unmatched bases: 0. The CDR3 is 12 residues long. Germline V gives CDR1 LNHNV, CDR2 YYDKDF (reference sequence). The CDR3 here is CATSRDRETQYF. DNA for the CDR3: TGTGCCACCAGCAGGGACAGGGAGACCCAGTACTTC.

This chain uses TRBV6-2 or TRBV6-3 with TRBJ1-4; D gene ambiguous. This CDR3 has 14 residues. Deletions cut 5 bases from V and 5 bases from J, with 12 bases between. Germline V gives CDR1 MNHEY, CDR2 SVGEGT. The CDR3 DNA is TGTGCCAGCAGTAAAGGGATCCTAAATGAAAAACTGTTTTTT. It yields the protein CASSKGILNEKLFF.

The chain combines TRBV24-1 with TRBJ2-5; TRBD1 or TRBD2 may be the D gene (5 bases each). V dropped 4 bases and J dropped 7 bases, with 12 bases sitting between them. Germline V gene sequence: CDR1 KGHDR, CDR2 SFDVKD. This CDR3 has 13 residues. The DNA of the CDR3 is TGTGCCACCAGTGACCCCGTTGGGGGGACCCAGTACTTC. Its translation: CATSDPVGGTQYF.

This clone was recorded a few times. The chain employs TRBV6-2 or TRBV6-3 and TRBJ2-5; TRBD2 matches 8 bases. This CDR3 region has 14 residues. CDR1 and CDR2 (germline): MNHEY, SVGEGT. Trimming at V came to 5 bases and at J to 5 bases, leaving 7 bases not matched to a gene. The CDR3 DNA is TGTGCCAGCAGTGACAGAGCGGGGGTTGAGACCCAGTACTTC. This encodes CASSDRAGVETQYF.

The rearrangement joins TRBV5-1 to TRBJ2-2, with 13 bases identical to TRBD2. The CDR3 runs 17 residues. V shed 3 bases, J shed 4 bases, and the junction held 6 bases outside the gene matches. Germline loops: CDR1 SGHRS, CDR2 YFSETQ. The CDR3 loop reads CASSSLTSGGSTGELFF. The DNA of the CDR3 is TGCGCCAGCAGCTCCTTGACTAGCGGGGGGAGCACCGGGGAGCTGTTTTTT. Filled out from reference TRBV5-1 and TRBJ2-2, the complete variable domain reads KAGVTQTPRYLIKTRGQQVTLSCSPISGHRSVSWYQQTPGQGLQFLFEYFSETQRNKGNFPGRFSGRQFSNSRSEMNVSTLELGDSALYLCASSSLTSGGSTGELFFGEGSRLTVL.

This clone has a single count. The chain has TRBV5-1 and TRBJ1-5; TRBD1 agrees at 10 bases. V dropped 4 bases and J dropped 1; count of bases not matched to a gene: 2. The CDR3 has 15 residues. Germline V CDR1 and CDR2: SGHRS, YFSETQ. The CDR3 sequence: CASSVGQGSNQPQHF. The CDR3 DNA reads TGCGCCAGCAGCGTGGGACAGGGGAGCAATCAGCCCCAGCATTTT.

The chain couples TRBV30 to TRBJ2-1; D is possibly TRBD2 (5 bases). The V and J ends lost 2 bases and 6 bases respectively, with 17 bases between them. The CDR3 consists of 15 residues. In germline, CDR1 is GTSNPN, CDR2 SVGIG (reference sequence). CDR3 amino acids: CAWSRAGVLGNEQFF. The CDR3 DNA reads as TGTGCCTGGAGTAGGGCGGGCGTCCTCGGCAATGAGCAGTTCTTC.

The gene calls are TRBV2 and TRBJ1-4; no definite D call. The CDR3 runs to 14 residues. CDR1 is SNHLY, CDR2 FYNNEI, per germline. V dropped 5 bases and J dropped 0 bases, with 7 bases sitting between them. The CDR3 spells CASSPSATNEKLFF. The CDR3 nucleotides read TGTGCCAGCAGTCCATCTGCAACTAATGAAAAACTGTTTTTT. Variable domain in full (rest from reference TRBV2 and TRBJ1-4): EPEVTQTPSHQVTQMGQEVILRCVPISNHLYFYWYRQILGQKVEFLVSFYNNEISEKSEIFDDQFSVERPDGSNFTLKIRSTKLEDSAMYFCASSPSATNEKLFFGSGTQLSVL.

The chain uses TRBV7-3 and TRBJ2-2; 10 bases are a match to TRBD1. CDR1 is SGHTA and CDR2 is FQGTGA in the germline V gene. This CDR3 has 18 residues. The V segment lost 2 bases and the J segment 5 bases; nucleotides outside the gene matches: 11. The CDR3 DNA reads as TGTGCCAGCAGCTTAGGCGTTAGTGACAGGGGGCAGACCGGGGAGCTGTTTTTT. It codes for CASSLGVSDRGQTGELFF.